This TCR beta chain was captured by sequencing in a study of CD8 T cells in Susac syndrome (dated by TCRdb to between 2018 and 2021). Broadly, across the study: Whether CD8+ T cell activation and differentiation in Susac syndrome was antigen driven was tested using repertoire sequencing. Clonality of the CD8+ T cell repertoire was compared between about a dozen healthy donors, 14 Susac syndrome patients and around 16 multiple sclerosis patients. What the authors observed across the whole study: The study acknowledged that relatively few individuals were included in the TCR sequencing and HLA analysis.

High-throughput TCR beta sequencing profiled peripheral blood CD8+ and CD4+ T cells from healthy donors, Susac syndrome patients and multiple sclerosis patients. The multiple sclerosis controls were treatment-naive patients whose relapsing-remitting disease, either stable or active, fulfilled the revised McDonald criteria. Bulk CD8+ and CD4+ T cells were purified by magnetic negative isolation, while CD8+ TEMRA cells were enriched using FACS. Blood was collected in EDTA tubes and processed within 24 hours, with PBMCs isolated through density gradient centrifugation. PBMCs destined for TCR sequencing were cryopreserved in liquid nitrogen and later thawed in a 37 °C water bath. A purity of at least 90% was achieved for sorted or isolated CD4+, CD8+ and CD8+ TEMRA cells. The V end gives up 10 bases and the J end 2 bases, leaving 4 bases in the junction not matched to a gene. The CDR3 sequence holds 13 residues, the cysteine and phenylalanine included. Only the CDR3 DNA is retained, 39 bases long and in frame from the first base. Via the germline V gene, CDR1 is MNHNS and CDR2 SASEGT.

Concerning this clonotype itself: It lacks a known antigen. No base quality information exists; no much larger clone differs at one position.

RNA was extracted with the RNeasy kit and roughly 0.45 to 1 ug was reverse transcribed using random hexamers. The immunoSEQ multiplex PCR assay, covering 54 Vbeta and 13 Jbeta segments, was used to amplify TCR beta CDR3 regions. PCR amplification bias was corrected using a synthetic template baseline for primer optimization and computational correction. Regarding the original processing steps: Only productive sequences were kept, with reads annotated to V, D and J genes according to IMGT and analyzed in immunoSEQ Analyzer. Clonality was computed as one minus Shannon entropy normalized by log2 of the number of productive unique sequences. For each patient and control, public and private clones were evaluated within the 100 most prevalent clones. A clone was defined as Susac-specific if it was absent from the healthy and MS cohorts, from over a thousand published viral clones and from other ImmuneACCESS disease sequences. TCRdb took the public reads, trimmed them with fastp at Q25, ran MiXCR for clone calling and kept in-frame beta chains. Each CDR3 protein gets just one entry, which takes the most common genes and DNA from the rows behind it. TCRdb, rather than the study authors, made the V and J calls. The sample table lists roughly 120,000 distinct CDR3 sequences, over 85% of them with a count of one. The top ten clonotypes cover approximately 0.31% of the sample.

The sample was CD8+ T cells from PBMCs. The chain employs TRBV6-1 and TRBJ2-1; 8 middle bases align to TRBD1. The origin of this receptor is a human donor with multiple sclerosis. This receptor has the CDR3 CATRQGPYNEQFF. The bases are TGTGCCACCCGACAGGGGCCCTACAATGAGCAGTTCTTC.